Presented here are 3 T cell receptor beta chains from one specimen sequenced in a study of blood T cell repertoires in COVID-19. Clones were read by immunoSEQ multiplex PCR, and TCRdb kept only the in-frame ones, dropping some. The data contain roughly 200,000 clones, 75% to 90% of them singletons. Material for sequencing was peripheral blood. These TCRs come from a man aged 60-69 years with acute or convalescent COVID-19.

The chain is built from TRBV7-3 and TRBJ2-1, with D perhaps matching TRBD2 (5 bases). The V and J ends lost 1 base and 0 bases respectively, with 13 bases between them. The CDR3 totals 17 residues. Germline V gene sequence: CDR1 SGHTA, CDR2 FQGTGA. This CDR3 reads CASSLKRSGNSYNEQFF. CDR3 nucleotide sequence: TGTGCCAGCAGCTTAAAAAGAAGCGGTAACTCCTACAATGAGCAGTTCTTC. Complete variable domain (other parts from reference TRBV7-3 and TRBJ2-1): GAGVSQTPSNKVTEKGKYVELRCDPISGHTALYWYRQSLGQGPEFLIYFQGTGAADDSGLPNDRFFAVRPEGSVSTLKIQRTERGDSAVYLCASSLKRSGNSYNEQFFGPGTRLTVL.

This chain uses TRBV6-4 with TRBJ2-7, with 9 nucleotides matching TRBD1. Per germline, CDR1 MRHNA and CDR2 SNTAGT. The CDR3 is made up of 19 amino acids. J gave up 5 bases and V 4 bases, and 21 bases lay outside the gene matches. CDR3 bases: TGTGCCAGCAGTGTTGGGGATTTACCGGGACAGGGAGAGTGGCACGAGCAGTACTTC. This codes for CASSVGDLPGQGEWHEQYF.

The J gene is TRBJ1-4, the V gene TRBV9; the D gene is possibly TRBD1 (6 bases). The germline gives CDR1 SGDLS, CDR2 YYNGEE. CDR3 size: 16 residues. V was shortened by 5 bases and J by 5 bases, with 19 bases between the two germline ends. In DNA form, the CDR3 reads TGTGCCAGCAGTCTTGGGGACGGGGGGCGAAATGAAAAACTGTTTTTT. It codes for CASSLGDGGRNEKLFF. The full variable domain, in which reference TRBV9 and TRBJ1-4 provide the parts outside the CDR3, is DSGVTQTPKHLITATGQRVTLRCSPRSGDLSVYWYQQSLDQGLQFLIQYYNGEERAKGNILERFSAQQFPDLHSELNLSSLELGDSALYFCASSLGDGGRNEKLFFGSGTQLSVL.